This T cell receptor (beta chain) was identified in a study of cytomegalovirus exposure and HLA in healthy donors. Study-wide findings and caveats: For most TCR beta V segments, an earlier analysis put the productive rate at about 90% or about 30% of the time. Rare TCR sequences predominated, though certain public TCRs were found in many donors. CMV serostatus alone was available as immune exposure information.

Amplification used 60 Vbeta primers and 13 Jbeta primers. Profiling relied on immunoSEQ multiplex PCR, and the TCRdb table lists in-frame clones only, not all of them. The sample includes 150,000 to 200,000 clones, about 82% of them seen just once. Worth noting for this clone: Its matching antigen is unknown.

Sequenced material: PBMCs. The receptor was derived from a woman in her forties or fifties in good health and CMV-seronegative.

The CDR3 reads CASAPNRVGTEAFF. CDR3 DNA sequence: TGTGCTAGTGCCCCGAACAGGGTTGGCACTGAAGCTTTCTTT. The J gene is TRBJ1-1, the V gene TRBV12-5; tentative D call: TRBD1 (6 bases). The germline V gene encodes CDR1 LGHNT and CDR2 FRNRAP. The CDR3 runs to 14 residues. Trimming left V 7 bases short and J 4 bases short, with 16 bases between. Filled out from reference TRBV12-5 and TRBJ1-1, the complete variable domain reads DARVTQTPRHKVTEMGQEVTMRCQPILGHNTVFWYRQTMMQGLELLAYFRNRAPLDDSGMPKDRFSAEMPDATLATLKIQPSEPRDSAVYFCASAPNRVGTEAFFGQGTRLTVV.